This TCR beta chain stems from a study of cytomegalovirus exposure and HLA in healthy donors. It was with 60 Vbeta and 13 Jbeta primers that the PCR ran. Produced via immunoSEQ multiplex PCR; TCRdb's table is partial and in-frame only. Its table lists some 200,000 clones. The germline V gene encodes CDR1 MNHNY and CDR2 SVGAGI (reference sequence). This CDR3 is 16 amino acids long. V shed 6 bases and J shed 3 bases, with 19 bases lying between them. The rearrangement joins TRBV6-6 to TRBJ2-3; perhaps TRBD2 as D (5 bases). This clonotype originated in a man aged 25-40 years in good health and CMV-seronegative. The sequenced sample was PBMCs. The CDR3, as DNA: TGTGCCAGCAGAACGCCGGACTTTATGAGGACAGATACGCAGTATTTT. Protein sequence: CASRTPDFMRTDTQYF.